This T cell receptor beta chain was found in a study of blood T cell repertoires in COVID-19. Turning to the study itself: PBMCs, B-cell-depleted T cells, or T cells provided the cDNA or gDNA that made up the material.

There are 14 residues in the CDR3. CDR1 and CDR2 (germline): MNHNS, SASEGT. The J segment lost 2 bases and the V segment lost 3 bases, leaving 3 bases of the junction unmatched. TCRdb's copy holds only in-frame clones and misses some; the assay was immunoSEQ multiplex PCR. The sample has 300,000 to 350,000 clones; 65% to 90% are singletons. In terms of age and location, participants ranged from roughly 18 to 100 years and lived in about 25 US areas. The TCR comes from a middle-aged woman with acute COVID-19. Input material: PBMCs or T cells enriched from blood (not recorded which). The rearrangement joins TRBV6-1 to TRBJ2-7; 8 nucleotides match TRBD1. The CDR3 protein is CASSDRGPTYEQYF. The CDR3 nucleotides are TGTGCCAGCAGTGACAGGGGGCCGACCTACGAGCAGTACTTC.